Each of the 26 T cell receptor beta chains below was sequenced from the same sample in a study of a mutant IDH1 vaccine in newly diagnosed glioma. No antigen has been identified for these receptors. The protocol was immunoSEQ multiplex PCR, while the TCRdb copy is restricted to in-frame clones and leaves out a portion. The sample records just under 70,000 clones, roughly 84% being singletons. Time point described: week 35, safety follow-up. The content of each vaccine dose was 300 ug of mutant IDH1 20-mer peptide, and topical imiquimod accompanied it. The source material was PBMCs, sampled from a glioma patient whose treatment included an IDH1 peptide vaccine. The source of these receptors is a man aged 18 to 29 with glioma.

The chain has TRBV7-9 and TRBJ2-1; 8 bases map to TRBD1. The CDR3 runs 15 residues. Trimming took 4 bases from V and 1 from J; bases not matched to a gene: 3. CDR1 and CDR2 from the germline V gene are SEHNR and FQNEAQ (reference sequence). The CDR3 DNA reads TGTGCCAGCAGCTCGAACAGGGGGTCCTACAATGAGCAGTTCTTC. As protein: CASSSNRGSYNEQFF.

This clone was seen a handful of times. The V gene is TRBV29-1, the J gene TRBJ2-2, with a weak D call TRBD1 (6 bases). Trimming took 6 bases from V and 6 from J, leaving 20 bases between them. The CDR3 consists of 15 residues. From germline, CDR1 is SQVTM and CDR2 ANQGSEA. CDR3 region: CSVVNTGSGPGELFF. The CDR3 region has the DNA TGCAGCGTCGTCAATACAGGGAGTGGTCCCGGGGAGCTGTTTTTT.

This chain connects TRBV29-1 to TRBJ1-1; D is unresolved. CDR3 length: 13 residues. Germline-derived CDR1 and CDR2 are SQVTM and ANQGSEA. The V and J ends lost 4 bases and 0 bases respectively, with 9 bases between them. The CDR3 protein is CSVVRQLNTEAFF. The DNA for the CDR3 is TGCAGCGTTGTGAGGCAACTGAACACTGAAGCTTTCTTT.

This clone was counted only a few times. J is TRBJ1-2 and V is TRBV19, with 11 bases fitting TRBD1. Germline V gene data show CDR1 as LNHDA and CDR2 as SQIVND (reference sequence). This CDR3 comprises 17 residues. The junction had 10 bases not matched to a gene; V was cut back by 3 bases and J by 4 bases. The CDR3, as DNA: TGTGCCAGTAGTATTCTTGGCGGACAGGGGGCTTCCTATGGCTACACCTTC. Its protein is CASSILGGQGASYGYTF.

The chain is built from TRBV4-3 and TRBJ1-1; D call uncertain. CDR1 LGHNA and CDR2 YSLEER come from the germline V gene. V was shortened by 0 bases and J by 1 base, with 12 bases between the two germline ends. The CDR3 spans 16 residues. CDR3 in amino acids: CASSQDTEVGNTEAFF. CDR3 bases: TGCGCCAGCAGCCAAGATACTGAAGTGGGGAACACTGAAGCTTTCTTT.

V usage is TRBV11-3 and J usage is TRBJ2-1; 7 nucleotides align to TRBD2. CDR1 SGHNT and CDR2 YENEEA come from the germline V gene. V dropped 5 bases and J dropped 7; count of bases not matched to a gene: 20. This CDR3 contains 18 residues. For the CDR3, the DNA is TGTGCCAGCAGCGAATCTGGTACTGAGTTTTACGGGGGGAATGAGCAGTTCTTC. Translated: CASSESGTEFYGGNEQFF.

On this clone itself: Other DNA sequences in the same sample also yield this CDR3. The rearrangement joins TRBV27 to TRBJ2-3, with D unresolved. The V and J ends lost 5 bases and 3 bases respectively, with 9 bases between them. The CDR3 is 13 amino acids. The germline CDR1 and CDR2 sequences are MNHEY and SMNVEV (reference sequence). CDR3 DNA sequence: TGTGCCAGCAGTCTTCTCGGAACAGATACGCAGTATTTT. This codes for CASSLLGTDTQYF.

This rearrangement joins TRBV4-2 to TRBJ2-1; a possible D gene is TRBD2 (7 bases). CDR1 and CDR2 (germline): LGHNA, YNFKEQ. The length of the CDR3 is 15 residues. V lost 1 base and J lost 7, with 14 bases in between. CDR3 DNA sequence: TGTGCCAGCAGCCAAGCGGGGGGCCATAGTAATGAGCAGTTCTTC. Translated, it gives CASSQAGGHSNEQFF.

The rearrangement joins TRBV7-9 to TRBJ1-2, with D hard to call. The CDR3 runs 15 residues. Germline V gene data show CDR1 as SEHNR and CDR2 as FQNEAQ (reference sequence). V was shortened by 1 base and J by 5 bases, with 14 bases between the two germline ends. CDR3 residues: CASSLGTPRGYGYTF. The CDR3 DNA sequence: TGTGCCAGCAGCTTAGGAACCCCCAGAGGGTATGGCTACACCTTC. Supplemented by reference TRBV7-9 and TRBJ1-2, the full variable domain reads DTGVSQNPRHKITKRGQNVTFRCDPISEHNRLYWYRQTLGQGPEFLTYFQNEAQLEKSRLLSDRFSAERPKGSFSTLEIQRTEQGDSAMYLCASSLGTPRGYGYTFGSGTRLTVV.

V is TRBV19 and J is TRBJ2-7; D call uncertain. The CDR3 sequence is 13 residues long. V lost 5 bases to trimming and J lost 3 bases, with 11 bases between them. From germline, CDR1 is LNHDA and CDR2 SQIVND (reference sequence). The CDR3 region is CASSFGRIYEQYF. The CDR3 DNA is TGTGCCAGTAGTTTCGGACGGATCTACGAGCAGTACTTC.

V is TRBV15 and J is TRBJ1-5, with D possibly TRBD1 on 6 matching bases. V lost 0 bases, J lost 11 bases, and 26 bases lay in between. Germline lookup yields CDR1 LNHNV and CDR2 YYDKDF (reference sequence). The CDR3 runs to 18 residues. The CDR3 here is CATSRDQSSTRGVVTQHF. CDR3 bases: TGTGCCACCAGCAGAGATCAAAGTTCGACCAGGGGCGTCGTGACCCAGCATTTT. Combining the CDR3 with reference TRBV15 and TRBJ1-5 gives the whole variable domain DAMVIQNPRYQVTQFGKPVTLSCSQTLNHNVMYWYQQKSSQAPKLLFHYYDKDFNNEADTPDNFQSRRPNTSFCFLDIRSPGLGDTAMYLCATSRDQSSTRGVVTQHFGDGTRLSIL.

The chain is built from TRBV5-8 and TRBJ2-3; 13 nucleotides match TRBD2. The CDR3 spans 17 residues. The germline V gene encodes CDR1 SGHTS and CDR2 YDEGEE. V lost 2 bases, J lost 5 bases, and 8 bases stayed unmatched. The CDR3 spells CASSFGGLAGVVDTQYF. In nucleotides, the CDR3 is TGTGCCAGCAGCTTCGGAGGACTAGCGGGAGTTGTAGATACGCAGTATTTT. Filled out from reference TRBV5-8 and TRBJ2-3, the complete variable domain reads EAGVTQSPTHLIKTRGQQATLRCSPISGHTSVYWYQQALGLGLQFLLWYDEGEERNRGNFPPRFSGRQFPNYSSELNVNALELEDSALYLCASSFGGLAGVVDTQYFGPGTRLTVL.

Here the CDR3 reads CASSQTGGAGNTIYF. The CDR3 nucleotides are TGTGCCAGCAGCCAAACAGGGGGGGCTGGAAACACCATATATTTT. This chain links TRBV5-6 with TRBJ1-3, with TRBD1 matching over 8 bases. The CDR3 contains 15 residues. CDR1 is SGHDT and CDR2 is YYEEEE in the germline V gene. Trimming took 4 bases from V and 2 from J; bases not matched to a gene: 5.

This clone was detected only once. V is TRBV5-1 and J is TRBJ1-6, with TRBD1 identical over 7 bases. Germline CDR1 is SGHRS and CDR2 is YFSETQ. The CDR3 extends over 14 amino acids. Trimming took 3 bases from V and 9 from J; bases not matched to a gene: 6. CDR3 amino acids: CASSSGGRSSPLHF. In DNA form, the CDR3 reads TGCGCCAGCAGCTCAGGGGGTAGGAGTTCACCCCTCCACTTT.

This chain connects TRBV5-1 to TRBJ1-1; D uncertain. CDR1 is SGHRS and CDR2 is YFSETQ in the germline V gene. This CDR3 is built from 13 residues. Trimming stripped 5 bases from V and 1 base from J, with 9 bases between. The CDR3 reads CASRLTGNTEAFF. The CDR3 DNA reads TGCGCCAGCAGATTAACCGGGAACACTGAAGCTTTCTTT. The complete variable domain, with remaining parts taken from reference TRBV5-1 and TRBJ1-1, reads KAGVTQTPRYLIKTRGQQVTLSCSPISGHRSVSWYQQTPGQGLQFLFEYFSETQRNKGNFPGRFSGRQFSNSRSEMNVSTLELGDSALYLCASRLTGNTEAFFGQGTRLTVV.

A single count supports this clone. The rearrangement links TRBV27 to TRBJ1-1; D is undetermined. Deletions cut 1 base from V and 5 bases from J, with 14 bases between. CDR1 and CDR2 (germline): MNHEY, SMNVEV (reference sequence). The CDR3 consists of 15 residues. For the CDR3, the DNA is TGTGCCAGCAGTTTATACCGGACTTCTGGGACTGAAGCTTTCTTT. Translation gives CASSLYRTSGTEAFF.

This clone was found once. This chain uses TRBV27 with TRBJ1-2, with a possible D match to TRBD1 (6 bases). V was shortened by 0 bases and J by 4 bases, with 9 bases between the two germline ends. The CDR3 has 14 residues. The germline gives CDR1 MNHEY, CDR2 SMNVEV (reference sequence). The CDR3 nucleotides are TGTGCCAGCAGTTTATCGGACAGCTTCTATGGCTACACCTTC. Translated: CASSLSDSFYGYTF.

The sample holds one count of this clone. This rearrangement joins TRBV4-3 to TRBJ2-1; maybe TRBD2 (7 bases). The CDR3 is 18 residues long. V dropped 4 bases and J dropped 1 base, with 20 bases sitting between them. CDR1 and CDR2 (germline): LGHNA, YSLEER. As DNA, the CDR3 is TGCGCCAGCAGCCCCTCAGGGGCGGGAGTTGGGTCCTACAATGAGCAGTTCTTC. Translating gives CASSPSGAGVGSYNEQFF.

The CDR3 region is CASSSWGRTGELFF. The CDR3 bases are TGTGCCAGCAGTTCGTGGGGGCGGACCGGGGAGCTGTTTTTT. The rearrangement links TRBV6-6 to TRBJ2-2, with D maybe TRBD1 (6 bases). This CDR3 is 14 amino acids long. V was trimmed by 4 bases and J by 5 bases, leaving 11 bases between them. Germline V lookup: CDR1 MNHNY, CDR2 SVGAGI (reference sequence).

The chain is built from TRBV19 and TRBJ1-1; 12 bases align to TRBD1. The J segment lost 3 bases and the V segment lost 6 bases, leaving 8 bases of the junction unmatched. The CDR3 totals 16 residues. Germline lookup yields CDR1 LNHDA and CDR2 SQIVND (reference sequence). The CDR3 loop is CASSRPGQGADTEAFF. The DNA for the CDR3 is TGTGCCAGTAGCCGACCGGGACAGGGGGCTGACACTGAAGCTTTCTTT.

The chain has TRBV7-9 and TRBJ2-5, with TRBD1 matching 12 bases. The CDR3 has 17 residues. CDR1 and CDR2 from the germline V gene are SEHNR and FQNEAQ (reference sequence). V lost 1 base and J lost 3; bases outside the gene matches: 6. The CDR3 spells CASSLGPGQGAEETQYF. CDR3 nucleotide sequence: TGTGCCAGCAGCTTAGGACCGGGACAGGGGGCCGAAGAGACCCAGTACTTC.

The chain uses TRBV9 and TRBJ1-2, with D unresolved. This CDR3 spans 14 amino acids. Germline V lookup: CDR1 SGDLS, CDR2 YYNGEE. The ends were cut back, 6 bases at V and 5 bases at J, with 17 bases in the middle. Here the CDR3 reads CASTAGRTPYGYTF. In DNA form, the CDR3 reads TGTGCCAGCACAGCCGGCCGGACTCCATATGGCTACACCTTC.

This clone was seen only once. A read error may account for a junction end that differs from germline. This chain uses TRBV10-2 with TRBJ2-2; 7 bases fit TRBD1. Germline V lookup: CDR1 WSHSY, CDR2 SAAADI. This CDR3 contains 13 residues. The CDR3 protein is CASSPGGIGELFF. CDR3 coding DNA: TGTGCCAGCAGCCCAGGGGGTATCGGGGAGCTGTTTTTT.

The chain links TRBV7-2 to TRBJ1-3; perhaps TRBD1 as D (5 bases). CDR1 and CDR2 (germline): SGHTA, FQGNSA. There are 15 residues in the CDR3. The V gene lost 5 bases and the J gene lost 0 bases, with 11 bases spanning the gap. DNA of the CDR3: TGTGCCAGCAGCCCCGTCAGGGCCTCTGGAAACACCATATATTTT. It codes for CASSPVRASGNTIYF.

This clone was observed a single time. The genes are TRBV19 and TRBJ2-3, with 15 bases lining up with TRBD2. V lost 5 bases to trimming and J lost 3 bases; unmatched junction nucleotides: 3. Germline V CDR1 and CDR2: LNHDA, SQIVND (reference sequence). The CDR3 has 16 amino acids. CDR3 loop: CASSPGLAGGTDTQYF. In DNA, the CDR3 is TGTGCCAGTAGTCCAGGACTAGCGGGAGGGACAGATACGCAGTATTTT.

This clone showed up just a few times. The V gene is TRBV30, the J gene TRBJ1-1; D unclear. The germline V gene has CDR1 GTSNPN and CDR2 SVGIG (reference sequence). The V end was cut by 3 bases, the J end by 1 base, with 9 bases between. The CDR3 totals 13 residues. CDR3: CAWSLGWNTEAFF. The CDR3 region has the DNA TGTGCCTGGAGCCTCGGATGGAACACTGAAGCTTTCTTT.